The sequence of this T cell receptor (beta chain) was determined in a study of cytomegalovirus exposure and HLA in healthy donors. Study-wide points: Relative to the approximately 700-donor mean, N-insertions were reportedly fewer in an Asian-associated ancestry cluster in a later analysis.

Details on this clone: Its specificity is not known.

The germline V gene has CDR1 MDHEN and CDR2 SYDVKM. This CDR3 is built from 15 residues. V was shortened by 4 bases and J by 0 bases, with 12 bases between the two germline ends. The study ran its PCR with 60 Vbeta and 13 Jbeta primers. Here immunoSEQ multiplex PCR was the method, and the copy in TCRdb shows in-frame clones only, minus some. The top ten clones hold approximately 1.5% of a sample with 150,000 to 200,000 clones, approximately 62% of them seen once. The TCR sequence derives from a man aged 50-60 years in good health and CMV-seronegative. V gene TRBV28 combines with J gene TRBJ1-1; possibly TRBD1 for D (6 bases). Material: PBMCs. The CDR3 bases are TGTGCCAGCAGTTACGGACAGACACTGAACACTGAAGCTTTCTTT. It translates to CASSYGQTLNTEAFF.